This TCR beta chain was retrieved from a study of response to subunit inactivated influenza vaccine (dated by TCRdb to 2016 to 2019). With regard to the full study: Deep quantitative profiling of the T cell receptor repertoire was used in the study to follow responses to a trivalent subunit inactivated influenza vaccine. The investigation overall reported the following: According to the authors, only a limited number of new T cells may be recruited by each seasonal influenza vaccination.

Receptor amplification or capture employed RT-PCR. The sequencer was an Illumina HiSeq 2500. TCRdb redid the processing of the public reads, applying fastp at Q25 and MiXCR, and retained in-frame beta chains. Each CDR3 protein appears once, grouped with its most common genes and DNA. The sample includes 500,000 to 600,000 distinct CDR3 sequences, with about 15% observed a single time. The ten largest account for 2.5% to 3.5% of the sample. The V end gives up 7 bases and the J end 13 bases, leaving 10 bases in the junction not matched to a gene. Spanning cysteine to phenylalanine, the CDR3 consists of 14 amino acids. Of the read, only the CDR3 DNA is kept; its 42 bases are in frame from base 1. The germline V gene (reference sequence) provides CDR1 MNHEY and CDR2 SMNVEV. Remarks on this clonotype: The clone's antigen remains unknown. Base qualities are not recorded, but no much larger clone differs from it by a single base.

The material sequenced was CD4+ T cells sorted from PBMCs, taken less than 30 months after vaccination. This TCR was recovered from a man between 50 and 75 years old who received an inactivated influenza vaccine. Donor details come from another sample of the same person, matched by shared clones. The chain was built from TRBV27 and TRBJ1-6, and TRBD1 aligns with 10 junction nucleotides. The CDR3 is CASTRQGAAYPLHF. In nucleotide form, the sequence is TGTGCCAGCACCCGACAGGGGGCAGCTTATCCCCTCCACTTT.